This TCR beta chain was recorded in a study of molecular identifiers for immune sequencing clone quantification. J gave up 12 bases and V 1 base, and 15 bases lay outside the gene matches. The V gene's germline CDR1 is SGHVS and CDR2 FQNEAQ. The CDR3 has 16 residues. The naive CD8 libraries originated from between 20,000 and 1,000,000 sorted cells and drew on 10%, 30% or 50% RNA. The bulk TCR libraries were made with methods described before and with listed TCR primers. TCRdb processed the PCR reads anew with MiXCR; each CDR3 protein has one entry. Counted here are 80,000 to 130,000 distinct CDR3 sequences, approximately 40% occurring once; the ten biggest clones make up around 3.8%.

The chain is built from TRBV7-8 and TRBJ2-1, with 7 bases that match TRBD1. The receptor's source is a human donor in good health. Some libraries in this study had Jurkat cell RNA spiked in. The sequenced sample was naive CD8+ T cells from blood, with Jurkat cell RNA spiked in. The subset is: FACS-sorted CD8+CD4-CCR7+CD45RA+ naive T cells. The CDR3 here is CASSLGRTGYVFGQFF. The CDR3 coding sequence is TGTGCCAGCAGCTTAGGTAGGACAGGATATGTCTTTGGGCAGTTCTTC. The entire variable domain, with the rest obtained from reference TRBV7-8 and TRBJ2-1, is as follows: GAGVSQSPRYKVAKRGQDVALRCDPISGHVSLFWYQQALGQGPEFLTYFQNEAQLDKSGLPSDRFFAERPEGSVSTLKIQRTQQEDSAVYLCASSLGRTGYVFGQFFGPGTRLTVL.